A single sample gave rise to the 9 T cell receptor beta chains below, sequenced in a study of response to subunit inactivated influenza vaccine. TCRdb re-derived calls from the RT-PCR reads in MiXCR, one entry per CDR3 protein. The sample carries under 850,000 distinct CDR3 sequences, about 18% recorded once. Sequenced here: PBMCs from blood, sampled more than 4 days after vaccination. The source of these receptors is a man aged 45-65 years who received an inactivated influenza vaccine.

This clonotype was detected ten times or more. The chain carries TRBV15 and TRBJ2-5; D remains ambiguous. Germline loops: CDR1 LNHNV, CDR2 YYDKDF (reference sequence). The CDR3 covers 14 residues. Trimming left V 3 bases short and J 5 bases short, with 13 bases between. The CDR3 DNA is TGTGCCACCAGCAGGGACCAACTGCGGGAGACCCAGTACTTC. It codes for CATSRDQLRETQYF.

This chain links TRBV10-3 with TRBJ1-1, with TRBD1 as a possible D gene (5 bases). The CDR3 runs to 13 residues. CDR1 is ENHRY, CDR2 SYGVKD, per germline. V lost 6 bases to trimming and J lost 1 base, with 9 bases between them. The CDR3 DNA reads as TGTGCCATCAGACAGGTTCCGAACACTGAAGCTTTCTTT. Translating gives CAIRQVPNTEAFF.

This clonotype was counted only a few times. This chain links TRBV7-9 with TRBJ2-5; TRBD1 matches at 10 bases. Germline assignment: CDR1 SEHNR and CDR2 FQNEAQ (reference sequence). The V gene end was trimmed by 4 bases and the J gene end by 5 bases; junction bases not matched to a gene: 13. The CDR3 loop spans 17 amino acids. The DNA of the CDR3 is TGTGCCAGCAGCTGGGGGGGGACAGGGGCCAGGATGGAGACCCAGTACTTC. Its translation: CASSWGGTGARMETQYF.

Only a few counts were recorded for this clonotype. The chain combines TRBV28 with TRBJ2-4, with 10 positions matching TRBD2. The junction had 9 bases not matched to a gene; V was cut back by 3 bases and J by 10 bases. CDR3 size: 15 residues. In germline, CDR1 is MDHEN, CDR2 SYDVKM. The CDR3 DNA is TGTGCCAGCAGTTTCCCCACAGCGGGAGGGGGAATTCAGTACTTC. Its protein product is CASSFPTAGGGIQYF.

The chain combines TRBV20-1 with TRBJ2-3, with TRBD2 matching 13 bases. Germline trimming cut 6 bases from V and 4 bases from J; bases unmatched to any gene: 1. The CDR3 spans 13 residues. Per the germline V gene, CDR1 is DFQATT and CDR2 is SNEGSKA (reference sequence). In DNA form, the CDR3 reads TGCAGTGCAGGGACTAGCGGGGCAGATACGCAGTATTTT. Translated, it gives CSAGTSGADTQYF.

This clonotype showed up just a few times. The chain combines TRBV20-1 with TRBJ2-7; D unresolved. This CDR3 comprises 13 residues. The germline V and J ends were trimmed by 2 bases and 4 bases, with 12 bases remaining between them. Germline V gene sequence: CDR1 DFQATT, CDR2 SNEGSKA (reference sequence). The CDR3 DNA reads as TGCAGTGCTAGACCCTTCGACTTATACGAGCAGTACTTC. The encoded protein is CSARPFDLYEQYF.

This chain's CDR3 is CASRPNRDRSSGANVLTF. The CDR3 DNA is TGTGCAAGTCGCCCAAACCGGGACAGGTCCTCTGGGGCCAACGTCCTGACTTTC. The chain recombines TRBV12-2 with TRBJ2-6; the DNA was not compared with TRBD1, the D call given in the table. TRBV12-2 is labeled a pseudogene. The CDR3 sequence is 18 residues long.

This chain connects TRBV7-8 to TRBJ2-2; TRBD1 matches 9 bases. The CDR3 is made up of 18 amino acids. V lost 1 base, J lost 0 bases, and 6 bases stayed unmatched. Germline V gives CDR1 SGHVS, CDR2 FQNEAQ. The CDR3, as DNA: TGTGCCAGCAGCTTAGACAGGGGGCGCTCAGCGAACACCGGGGAGCTGTTTTTT. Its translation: CASSLDRGRSANTGELFF. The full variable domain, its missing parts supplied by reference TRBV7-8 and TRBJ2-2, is GAGVSQSPRYKVAKRGQDVALRCDPISGHVSLFWYQQALGQGPEFLTYFQNEAQLDKSGLPSDRFFAERPEGSVSTLKIQRTQQEDSAVYLCASSLDRGRSANTGELFFGEGSRLTVL.

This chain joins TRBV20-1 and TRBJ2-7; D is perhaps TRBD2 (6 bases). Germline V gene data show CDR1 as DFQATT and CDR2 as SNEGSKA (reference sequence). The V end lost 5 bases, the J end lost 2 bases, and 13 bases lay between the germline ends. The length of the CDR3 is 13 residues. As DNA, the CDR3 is TGCAGTGCTCCCAACCGGGAGACCTACGAGCAGTACTTC. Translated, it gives CSAPNRETYEQYF.